The 11 T cell receptor beta chains presented below share a single source sample, sequenced in a study of human T cells and chemical hapten exposure. Each CDR3 protein gets one entry after TCRdb re-called the RACE reads with MiXCR. The sample consists of 180,000 or so distinct CDR3 sequences, around 20% of them appearing once. The time point was: patch test 1, 2 weeks after DPC sensitization. As to treatment: therapeutic diphenylcyclopropenone sensitization with weekly scalp DPC. The material sequenced was whole blood, taken in connection with sensitization to the hapten diphenylcyclopropenone (DPC). The receptors were sampled from a woman aged 45-60 years with alopecia areata. Some clones in this sample may be carry-over from other donors' samples.

The rearrangement uses TRBV7-3 and TRBJ2-1; tentatively, D is TRBD1 or TRBD2 (5 bases each). The CDR3 runs to 13 residues. V dropped 4 bases and J dropped 7 bases, with 11 bases sitting between them. Germline loops: CDR1 SGHTA, CDR2 FQGTGA. Here the CDR3 DNA reads TGTGCCAGCAGCTCGGGACCAACGAATGAGCAGTTCTTC. Protein sequence: CASSSGPTNEQFF.

Points on this clonotype: A read error may account for a junction end that differs from germline. V usage is TRBV7-9 and J usage is TRBJ2-7, with 9 nucleotides matching TRBD2. The CDR3 length is 11 residues. Germline V gives CDR1 SEHNR, CDR2 FQNEAQ (reference sequence). The CDR3 reads CATREAGGPSF. CDR3 DNA: TGTGCCACCCGTGAGGCGGGAGGGCCTAGCTTC.

A few counts support this clonotype. The chain joins TRBV5-1 to TRBJ2-1; D perhaps matches TRBD1 (6 bases). V was trimmed by 4 bases and J by 8 bases, leaving 16 bases between them. CDR3 size: 14 residues. Germline V lookup: CDR1 SGHRS, CDR2 YFSETQ. CDR3 DNA sequence: TGCGCCAGCAGCCAGGGACAATCCCAGCATGAGCAGTTCTTC. Protein sequence: CASSQGQSQHEQFF.

This chain connects TRBV27 to TRBJ1-5; tentative D call: TRBD1 (6 bases). Trimming left V 4 bases short and J 2 bases short, with 9 bases between. Germline V gives CDR1 MNHEY, CDR2 SMNVEV (reference sequence). The CDR3 is made up of 14 amino acids. CDR3 region: CASSWGGGNQPQHF. In nucleotides, the CDR3 is TGTGCCAGCAGTTGGGGGGGCGGCAATCAGCCCCAGCATTTT.

V gene TRBV6-5 combines with J gene TRBJ2-1, with 7 bases lining up with TRBD2. The CDR3 sequence is 14 residues long. Germline V CDR1 and CDR2: MNHEY, SVGAGI. With V trimmed by 6 bases and J by 4 bases, 6 bases remained unmatched. The CDR3 loop is CASRERDLYNEQFF. The CDR3 region has the DNA TGTGCCAGCAGAGAGCGGGATCTATACAATGAGCAGTTCTTC.

The chain links TRBV5-1 to TRBJ2-1; D unclear. Deletions cut 0 bases from V and 1 base from J, with 11 bases between. CDR3 size: 16 residues. CDR1 and CDR2 from the germline V gene are SGHRS and YFSETQ. Here the CDR3 reads CASSLVTAFSYNEQFF. The DNA of the CDR3 is TGCGCCAGCAGCTTGGTTACAGCCTTTTCCTACAATGAGCAGTTCTTC.

This clonotype was recorded many times. V and J are TRBV29-1 and TRBJ1-2; TRBD1 is a possible D gene (5 bases). V was cut by 3 bases and J by 4 bases, with 15 bases left in between. The CDR3 has 14 amino acids. The germline V gene encodes CDR1 SQVTM and CDR2 ANQGSEA. CDR3 protein: CSVEDEGGGYGYTF. The DNA of the CDR3 is TGCAGCGTTGAGGATGAGGGCGGGGGCTATGGCTACACCTTC.

In this sample, this clonotype turned up a few times. The chain carries TRBV6-5 and TRBJ2-5; D gene unclear. The V and J ends lost 3 bases and 4 bases respectively, with 3 bases between them. This CDR3 is 11 amino acids long. Germline assignment: CDR1 MNHEY and CDR2 SVGAGI. The CDR3 sequence: CASSYIETQYF. CDR3 in DNA: TGTGCCAGCAGTTATATAGAGACCCAGTACTTC.

This clonotype appeared a few times. This chain links TRBV7-2 with TRBJ2-7, with D hard to call. Between the trimmed V and J ends, which lost 2 bases and 2 bases, there was a span of 10 bases. Germline-derived CDR1 and CDR2 are SGHTA and FQGNSA. This CDR3 is 14 amino acids long. The CDR3, as DNA: TGTGCCAGCAGCTTAACCCTGGCGCCCTACGAGCAGTACTTC. Residues: CASSLTLAPYEQYF.

This clonotype was counted between two and nine times. This chain connects TRBV4-2 to TRBJ2-3, with 7 bases matching TRBD2. The CDR3 has 17 amino acids. Germline values: CDR1 LGHNA, CDR2 YNFKEQ. With V trimmed by 0 bases and J by 2 bases, 8 bases remained unmatched. The DNA of the CDR3 is TGTGCCAGCAGCCAAGATGCCGGAGCGGGGTACACAGATACGCAGTATTTT. Translating it yields CASSQDAGAGYTDTQYF.

The table lists this clonotype with a few counts. The rearrangement uses TRBV5-1 and TRBJ2-3; the D gene could be TRBD1 or TRBD2 (6 bases each). The ends were cut back, 3 bases at V and 1 base at J, with 15 bases in the middle. The CDR3 is made up of 16 amino acids. Germline V gene lookup returns CDR1 SGHRS and CDR2 YFSETQ. The CDR3 loop reads CASSSVAEGGTDTQYF. CDR3 DNA sequence: TGCGCCAGCAGCTCCGTAGCGGAGGGGGGCACAGATACGCAGTATTTT.